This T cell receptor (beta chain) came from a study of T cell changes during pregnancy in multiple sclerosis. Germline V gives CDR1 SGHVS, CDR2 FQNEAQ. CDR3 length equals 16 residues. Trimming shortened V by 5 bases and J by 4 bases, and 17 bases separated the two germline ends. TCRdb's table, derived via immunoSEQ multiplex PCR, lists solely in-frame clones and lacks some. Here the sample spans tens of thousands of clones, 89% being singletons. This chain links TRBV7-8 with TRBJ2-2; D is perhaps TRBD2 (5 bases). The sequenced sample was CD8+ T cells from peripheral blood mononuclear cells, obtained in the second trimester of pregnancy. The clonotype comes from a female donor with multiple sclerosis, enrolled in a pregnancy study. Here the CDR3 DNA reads TGTGCCAGCAGCCAATTCCGGGCCGCGGGCACCGGGGAGCTGTTTTTT. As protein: CASSQFRAAGTGELFF.